This T cell receptor beta chain stems from a study of blood T cell repertoires in COVID-19. About the research overall: The study drew acute and convalescent COVID-19 samples from the United States, Italy and Spain. T cells, B-cell-depleted T cells, or PBMCs supplied cDNA or gDNA.

This clone was observed a few times. Patients from Seattle were sampled longitudinally, starting during active infection. Some clones are missing from TCRdb's copy, which holds only in-frame ones; the method was immunoSEQ multiplex PCR. The table includes over 80,000 clones, over 65% detected once. The sequenced sample consisted of peripheral blood. The TCR comes from a man between 65 and 79 years old with COVID-19, enrolled during active disease.

The CDR3 sequence: CASRRGGSSYNEQFF. CDR3 DNA: TGTGCCAGCAGAAGGGGCGGGAGCTCCTACAATGAGCAGTTCTTC. This chain connects TRBV2 to TRBJ2-1; TRBD2 matches at 7 bases. Per the germline V gene, CDR1 is SNHLY and CDR2 is FYNNEI. V lost 6 bases to trimming and J lost 0 bases; unmatched junction nucleotides: 5. CDR3 length: 15 amino acids.